These 18 T cell receptor beta chains were all obtained from the same sample, sequenced in a study of T cell responses to AZD1222 COVID-19 vaccine. Method: immunoSEQ multiplex PCR; TCRdb's copy keeps in-frame clones and lacks some. Here the sample spans 150,000 or so clones, nearly 95% being singletons. The sequenced sample was peripheral blood, obtained 28 days after the second AZD1222 dose. The receptors were sampled from an adult who received the AZD1222 COVID-19 vaccine.

This chain links TRBV6-5 with TRBJ2-7; D call uncertain. V was cut by 0 bases and J by 0 bases, with 6 bases left in between. Germline V gene sequence: CDR1 MNHEY, CDR2 SVGAGI. This CDR3 is 14 amino acids long. CDR3 nucleotide sequence: TGTGCCAGCAGTTACTCGCAGTACTCCTACGAGCAGTACTTC. Its translation: CASSYSQYSYEQYF.

This chain connects TRBV18 to TRBJ1-3, with D unresolved. Between the trimmed V and J ends, which lost 0 bases and 0 bases, there was a span of 9 bases. The germline V gene encodes CDR1 KGHSH and CDR2 LQKENI. The length of the CDR3 is 16 residues. The CDR3 spells CASSPPATSSGNTIYF. The CDR3 DNA follows: TGTGCCAGCTCACCACCGGCCACGAGCTCTGGAAACACCATATATTTT. Filled out from reference TRBV18 and TRBJ1-3, the complete variable domain reads NAGVMQNPRHLVRRRGQEARLRCSPMKGHSHVYWYRQLPEEGLKFMVYLQKENIIDESGMPKERFSAEFPKEGPSILRIQQVVRGDSAAYFCASSPPATSSGNTIYFGEGSWLTVV.

The CDR3 is CASSLWGTGGGKLFF. The CDR3 DNA reads TGTGCCAGCAGTTTATGGGGGACAGGGGGTGGAAAACTGTTTTTT. V gene TRBV27 combines with J gene TRBJ1-4; TRBD1 matches at 11 bases. This CDR3 is 15 amino acids long. CDR1 MNHEY and CDR2 SMNVEV come from the germline V gene (reference sequence). V gave up 1 base and J gave up 10 bases; unmatched junction bases: 5.

This clone has just one count. This chain uses TRBV29-1 with TRBJ2-7; the match to TRBD2 covers 9 bases. V gave up 5 bases and J gave up 3 bases; unmatched junction bases: 11. Germline assignment: CDR1 SQVTM and CDR2 ANQGSEA. This CDR3 is 15 amino acids long. The CDR3 nucleotides read TGCAGCGTTATTATGCGGGAGGGTCGTTTCTACGAGCAGTACTTC. It codes for CSVIMREGRFYEQYF.

The chain recombines TRBV4-1 with TRBJ2-2; D unclear. The V gene lost 1 base and the J gene lost 3 bases, with 9 bases spanning the gap. This CDR3 comprises 15 residues. The germline gives CDR1 MGHRA, CDR2 YSYEKL. CDR3 coding DNA: TGCGCCAGCAGCCAAGTTGTCAGTTACACCGGGGAGCTGTTTTTT. Translated, it gives CASSQVVSYTGELFF.

This chain joins TRBV13 and TRBJ2-7, with TRBD2 matching 10 bases. Trimming at V came to 4 bases and at J to 2 bases, leaving 5 bases not matched to a gene. CDR3 length equals 15 residues. Germline V gives CDR1 PRHDT, CDR2 FYEKMQ (reference sequence). The CDR3 DNA sequence: TGTGCCAGCAGCTCAGGACTAGCGGAGACCTACGAGCAGTACTTC. This codes for CASSSGLAETYEQYF.

The rearrangement links TRBV6-5 to TRBJ1-1; 7 nucleotides agree with TRBD1. J gave up 4 bases and V 10 bases, and 12 bases lay outside the gene matches. This CDR3 has 14 residues. Germline CDR1 MNHEY, CDR2 SVGAGI. The CDR3 DNA is TGTGCCACCACAGGGGCAGGATGGTTCACTGAAGCTTTCTTT. It translates to CATTGAGWFTEAFF.

The chain recombines TRBV28 with TRBJ1-4; D is ambiguous. Trimming removed 3 bases from V and 3 bases from J, with 17 bases in between. Germline V gives CDR1 MDHEN, CDR2 SYDVKM. The CDR3 contains 17 residues. CDR3 nucleotides: TGTGCCAGCAGTTTGACATTCGTGGGCGGCCCTAATGAAAAACTGTTTTTT. Translation: CASSLTFVGGPNEKLFF.

This rearrangement joins TRBV7-9 to TRBJ1-5, with TRBD1 matching 9 bases. Germline trimming cut 5 bases from V and 2 bases from J; bases unmatched to any gene: 16. The CDR3 is 19 residues long. Germline V gene data show CDR1 as SEHNR and CDR2 as FQNEAQ (reference sequence). The CDR3 protein is CASSLNSPGTGHRNQPQHF. The CDR3 DNA is TGTGCCAGCAGCCTAAATAGTCCCGGGACAGGGCACCGCAATCAGCCCCAGCATTTT.

The J gene is TRBJ1-2, the V gene TRBV14; D is unresolved. This CDR3 is built from 15 residues. Looked up from germline, CDR1 is SGHDN and CDR2 is FVKESK. V shed 0 bases and J shed 4 bases, with 12 bases lying between them. The CDR3 region is CASSQDVRLGYGYTF. Written as DNA, the CDR3 is TGTGCCAGCAGCCAAGATGTCCGGCTGGGCTATGGCTACACCTTC.

This clone was detected once. The V and J genes are TRBV4-1 and TRBJ2-3; TRBD2 agrees at 8 bases. J was trimmed by 7 bases and V by 2 bases; bases with no gene match: 5. The length of the CDR3 is 14 residues. In germline, CDR1 is MGHRA, CDR2 YSYEKL. In DNA form, the CDR3 reads TGCGCCAGCAGCCAAAGCGGGAGAGGAAATACGCAGTATTTT. Its protein is CASSQSGRGNTQYF.

The rearrangement links TRBV29-1 to TRBJ1-2, with D unresolved. The ends were cut back, 0 bases at V and 7 bases at J, with 6 bases in the middle. There are 11 residues in the CDR3. Germline V gene lookup returns CDR1 SQVTM and CDR2 ANQGSEA. The CDR3 is CSVEERAGYTF. The DNA for the CDR3 is TGCAGCGTTGAAGAGAGGGCTGGCTACACCTTC.

The V and J genes are TRBV5-1 and TRBJ2-3; 9 bases match TRBD2. V gave up 4 bases and J gave up 5 bases; unmatched junction bases: 5. CDR1 and CDR2 (germline): SGHRS, YFSETQ. The CDR3 runs 14 residues. CDR3 loop: CASSGGRAQDTQYF. CDR3 bases: TGCGCCAGCAGCGGCGGGAGGGCCCAAGATACGCAGTATTTT.

The CDR3 is CASIRRDRNTEAFF. The CDR3, as DNA: TGTGCCAGCATTAGACGGGACAGGAACACTGAAGCTTTCTTT. The chain is built from TRBV2 and TRBJ1-1; the match to TRBD1 covers 7 bases. Germline V gene data show CDR1 as SNHLY and CDR2 as FYNNEI. This CDR3 has 14 residues. Germline trimming cut 7 bases from V and 1 base from J; bases unmatched to any gene: 6.

The gene calls are TRBV20-1 and TRBJ1-1, with D uncertain. V dropped 6 bases and J dropped 5 bases, with 10 bases sitting between them. The CDR3 is 11 residues long. The germline V gene has CDR1 DFQATT and CDR2 SNEGSKA (reference sequence). For the CDR3, the DNA is TGCAGTGCCTGCCTGGGTACTGAAGCTTTCTTT. Its protein product is CSACLGTEAFF.

The gene calls are TRBV9 and TRBJ1-1, with TRBD1 as a possible D gene (5 bases). The CDR3 totals 13 residues. Trimming shortened V by 6 bases and J by 5 bases, and 14 bases separated the two germline ends. Germline V gives CDR1 SGDLS, CDR2 YYNGEE. CDR3 residues: CASTPGTGTEAFF. CDR3 DNA sequence: TGTGCCAGCACCCCGGGGACTGGGACTGAAGCTTTCTTT.

The chain joins TRBV4-1 to TRBJ2-3; D is tentatively TRBD1 or TRBD2 (5 bases each). The CDR3 has 16 residues. V lost 1 base and J 2 bases, leaving 13 bases between the germline ends. Germline V CDR1 and CDR2: MGHRA, YSYEKL. This CDR3 reads CASSQGDRRFTDTQYF. CDR3 DNA sequence: TGCGCCAGCAGCCAAGGGGACCGAAGATTCACAGATACGCAGTATTTT.

This chain links TRBV2 with TRBJ1-4; D gene ambiguous. Looked up from germline, CDR1 is SNHLY and CDR2 is FYNNEI. Trimming shortened V by 6 bases and J by 8 bases, and 25 bases separated the two germline ends. The CDR3 totals 17 residues. As DNA, the CDR3 is TGTGCCAGCAGGGCCTCCCTCTTCGGCAACGCGAGCGAAAAACTGTTTTTT. Its protein product is CASRASLFGNASEKLFF.